The TCR beta chain described here comes from a study of metastatic and nonmetastatic thyroid tumors. The wider study: From malignant and benign thyroid patients, repertoires in blood and in tumor or nodule tissue were compared. Regarding the study as a whole: A significant increase in TCR beta diversity was reportedly seen in malignant thyroid tumors relative to benign nodules, in blood and tumor.

As regards this clone: Its target is unknown.

In the source study's methods: A papillary thyroid cancer distant-metastasis classifier was built from CDR3 differences across clinicopathological groups. Via MiXCR, TCRdb re-called the PCR reads. These V and J calls rely on TCRdb rather than the paper's analysis. The table has about 24,000 clones, approximately 24% seen once. The CDR3 loop spans 15 amino acids. The V segment lost 10 bases and the J segment 0 bases; nucleotides outside the gene matches: 11. Germline V CDR1 and CDR2: MGHDK, SYGVNS. Thyroid surgery had not been preceded by any treatment in any patient. The sequencing input was tumor tissue. The clonotype originates from a male donor with papillary thyroid cancer or a benign thyroid nodule (not recorded which). Some clones in this sample may be carry-over from other donors' samples. This chain connects TRBV25-1 to TRBJ2-7; 8 nucleotides line up with TRBD1. The CDR3 reads CANRGWQGVSYEQYF. CDR3 in DNA: TGTGCCAACAGGGGGTGGCAGGGGGTCTCCTACGAGCAGTACTTC.